These 3 T cell receptor beta chains originate from one sample sequenced in a study of cytomegalovirus exposure and HLA in healthy donors. Both 60 Vbeta primers and 13 Jbeta primers went into the PCR. Repertoires were generated with immunoSEQ multiplex PCR, while TCRdb's copy carries only in-frame clones and drops some. The sample carries over 90,000 clones, about 71% recorded once. Material: PBMCs. All receptors derive from a woman aged 50 to 60 in good health and CMV-seronegative.

The gene calls are TRBV6-1 and TRBJ1-6, with unresolved D. V lost 0 bases, J lost 7 bases, and 10 bases lay in between. CDR1 and CDR2 from the germline V gene are MNHNS and SASEGT. This CDR3 is built from 15 residues. CDR3: CASSEALGQNSPLHF. The CDR3, as DNA: TGTGCCAGCAGTGAAGCCCTAGGTCAGAATTCACCCCTCCACTTT.

The chain recombines TRBV18 with TRBJ2-4; the D gene is possibly TRBD2 (6 bases). Trimming removed 3 bases from V and 5 bases from J, with 8 bases in between. Germline CDR1 is KGHSH and CDR2 is LQKENI. The CDR3 contains 13 residues. The DNA of the CDR3 is TGTGCCAGCTCACCCGAGCGGGAAAACATTCAGTACTTC. It is translated as CASSPERENIQYF.

The rearrangement uses TRBV19 and TRBJ2-7; TRBD1 matches 9 bases. Unmatched junction bases numbered 6, after V lost 6 bases and J lost 3 bases. The CDR3 spans 14 residues. Germline V gene sequence: CDR1 LNHDA, CDR2 SQIVND (reference sequence). The CDR3 DNA reads TGTGCCAGTAGCAGACAGGGGGGGGGCTACGAGCAGTACTTC. Protein sequence: CASSRQGGGYEQYF.